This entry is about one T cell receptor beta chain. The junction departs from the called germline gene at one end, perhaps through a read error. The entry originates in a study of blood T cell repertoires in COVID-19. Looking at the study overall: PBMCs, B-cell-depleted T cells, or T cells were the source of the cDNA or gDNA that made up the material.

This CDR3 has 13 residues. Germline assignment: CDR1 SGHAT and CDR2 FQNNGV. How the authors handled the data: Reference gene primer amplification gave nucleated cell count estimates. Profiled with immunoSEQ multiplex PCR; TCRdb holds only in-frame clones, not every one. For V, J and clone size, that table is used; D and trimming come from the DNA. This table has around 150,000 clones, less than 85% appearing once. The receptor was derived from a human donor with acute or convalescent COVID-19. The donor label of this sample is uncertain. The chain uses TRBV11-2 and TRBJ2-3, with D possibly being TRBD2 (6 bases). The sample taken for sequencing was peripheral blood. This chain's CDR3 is CASSLGGVGVFNF. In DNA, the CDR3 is TGTGCCAGCAGCTTGGGCGGGGTCGGGGTTTTTAATTTT. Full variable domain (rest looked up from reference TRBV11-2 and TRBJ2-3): EAGVAQSPRYKIIEKRQSVAFWCNPISGHATLYWYQQILGQGPKLLIQFQNNGVVDDSQLPKDRFSAERLKGVDSTLKIQPAKLEDSAVYLCASSLGGVGVFNFGPGTRLTVL.